Following are 12 T cell receptor beta chains from one sample sequenced in a study of T cells after posttransplantation cyclophosphamide. Cyclophosphamide on days +3 and +4 followed busulfan-fludarabine conditioning and a marrow graft. Profiling relied on immunoSEQ multiplex PCR, and the TCRdb table lists in-frame clones only, not all of them. This sample carries over 15,000 clones and no singletons, and about 0.54% goes to the top ten. This specimen was PBMCs, taken after allogeneic stem cell transplant with posttransplant cyclophosphamide. These TCRs come from a female patient younger than 45 who received an allogeneic stem cell transplant from a related donor, was CMV-positive, and had no GVHD. Some of the T cells may derive from the graft donor.

There are many counts of this clone. This rearrangement joins TRBV29-1 to TRBJ1-1, with D perhaps matching TRBD1 (5 bases). Germline CDR1 reads SQVTM; CDR2 reads ANQGSEA. V was trimmed by 6 bases and J by 4 bases, leaving 6 bases between them. This CDR3 has 10 amino acids. In DNA form, the CDR3 reads TGCAGCGTGGGGCCCACTGAAGCTTTCTTT. Protein product: CSVGPTEAFF.

This clone was observed many times. CDR3 bases: TGCGCCAGCAGCTTTGGGACACTCAACTATGGCTACACCTTC. It translates to CASSFGTLNYGYTF. V and J are TRBV5-1 and TRBJ1-2; possibly TRBD1 for D (6 bases). Trimming removed 2 bases from V and 2 bases from J, with 10 bases in between. This CDR3 is 14 amino acids long. Per germline, CDR1 SGHRS and CDR2 YFSETQ.

This clone was detected ten times or more. CDR3 loop: CASSPGTGANNEQFF. CDR3 coding DNA: TGCGCCAGCAGCCCCGGGACAGGGGCAAACAATGAGCAGTTCTTC. The J gene is TRBJ2-1, the V gene TRBV5-1; TRBD1 matches 10 bases. V shed 4 bases, J shed 5 bases, and the junction held 6 bases outside the gene matches. Germline V gives CDR1 SGHRS, CDR2 YFSETQ. CDR3 length: 15 amino acids.

Only a few counts were recorded for this clone. The chain combines TRBV21-1 with TRBJ2-7; the tabulated D call, TRBD2, remains unverified against the DNA. TRBV21-1 is noted as a pseudogene. The CDR3 length is 14 residues. The CDR3 sequence is CASSEVPSEHEQYF. The CDR3 DNA reads TGTGCCAGCAGCGAAGTCCCTAGCGAGCACGAGCAGTACTTC.

In this sample, this clone turned up many times. The chain has TRBV5-1 and TRBJ1-4, with 9 bases matching TRBD1. Unmatched junction bases numbered 2, after V lost 2 bases and J lost 3 bases. This CDR3 comprises 15 residues. From germline, CDR1 is SGHRS and CDR2 YFSETQ. This CDR3 reads CASSLQGAPNEKLFF. The CDR3 DNA reads TGCGCCAGCAGCTTACAGGGGGCACCTAATGAAAAACTGTTTTTT.

This clone appeared many times. The V and J genes are TRBV30 and TRBJ2-1; the D gene is possibly TRBD1 (5 bases). Per the germline V gene, CDR1 is GTSNPN and CDR2 is SVGIG (reference sequence). The CDR3 is 14 residues long. V lost 5 bases and J lost 4, with 15 bases in between. This CDR3 reads CAWQGRNSYNEQFF. The DNA for the CDR3 is TGTGCCTGGCAGGGCAGAAATAGTTACAATGAGCAGTTCTTC.

This clone was recorded many times. The chain is built from TRBV19 and TRBJ1-3; D unresolved. Trimming cost V 3 bases and J 4 bases, with 7 bases left between them. CDR3 length equals 13 residues. Germline assignment: CDR1 LNHDA and CDR2 SQIVND (reference sequence). The CDR3 here is CASSIGRGNTIYF. CDR3 bases: TGTGCCAGTAGTATTGGCAGGGGAAACACCATATATTTT.

This clone came up many times. J is TRBJ2-5 and V is TRBV5-1; a weak D match, TRBD1 (8 bases). The V gene lost 3 bases and the J gene lost 4 bases, with 16 bases spanning the gap. This CDR3 contains 15 residues. Germline lookup yields CDR1 SGHRS and CDR2 YFSETQ. The CDR3 reads CASSSYTGGAETQYF. The CDR3, as DNA: TGCGCCAGCAGCTCGTACACAGGGGGGGCAGAGACCCAGTACTTC.

The sample holds many counts of this clone. The chain combines TRBV13 with TRBJ1-1; 9 bases map to TRBD1. Germline V gene data show CDR1 as PRHDT and CDR2 as FYEKMQ (reference sequence). Trimming removed 5 bases from V and 5 bases from J; junction bases left unmatched: 6. This CDR3 has 14 amino acids. The CDR3: CASSEDRGFTEAFF. In nucleotides, the CDR3 is TGTGCCAGCAGCGAAGACAGGGGGTTTACTGAAGCTTTCTTT.

This clone was seen many times. The chain recombines TRBV27 with TRBJ2-7; TRBD2 is a possible D gene (5 bases). The CDR3 contains 16 residues. From germline, CDR1 is MNHEY and CDR2 SMNVEV (reference sequence). V dropped 5 bases and J dropped 3 bases, with 20 bases sitting between them. CDR3 amino acids: CASSPYGRLANYEQYF. In DNA form, the CDR3 reads TGTGCCAGCAGTCCCTACGGTCGGCTAGCCAACTACGAGCAGTACTTC.

This clone was recorded at least ten times. This chain joins TRBV29-1 and TRBJ2-5; 13 nucleotides line up with TRBD2. Germline V gene data show CDR1 as SQVTM and CDR2 as ANQGSEA. V shed 4 bases and J 1 base; nucleotides not matched to a gene: 3. The CDR3 is 15 residues long. Here the CDR3 reads CSVGGTSGIQETQYF. CDR3 in DNA: TGCAGCGTTGGAGGGACTAGCGGGATCCAAGAGACCCAGTACTTC.

This clone has at least ten counts. The rearrangement joins TRBV30 to TRBJ2-7, with D tentatively TRBD2 (5 bases). The CDR3 has 13 residues. Germline V CDR1 and CDR2: GTSNPN, SVGIG (reference sequence). V was pared by 2 bases and J by 1 base, with 9 bases between. The CDR3 DNA sequence: TGTGCCTGGAGTCCCGGGGAGTCCTACGAGCAGTACTTC. As protein: CAWSPGESYEQYF.